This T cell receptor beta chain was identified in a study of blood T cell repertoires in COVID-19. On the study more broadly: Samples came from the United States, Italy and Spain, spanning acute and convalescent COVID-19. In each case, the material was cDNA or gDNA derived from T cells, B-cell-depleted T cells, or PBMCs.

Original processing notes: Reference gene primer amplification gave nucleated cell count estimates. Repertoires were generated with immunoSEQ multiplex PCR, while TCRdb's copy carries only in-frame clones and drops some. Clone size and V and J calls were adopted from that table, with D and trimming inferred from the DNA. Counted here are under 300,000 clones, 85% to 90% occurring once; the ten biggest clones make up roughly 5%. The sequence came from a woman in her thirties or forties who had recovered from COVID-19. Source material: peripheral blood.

The CDR3 DNA sequence: TGTGCCAGCAGCTTTGGACTAGCTGGAGAGACCCAGTACTTC. This codes for CASSFGLAGETQYF. V is TRBV11-1 and J is TRBJ2-5, with 8 bases aligning to TRBD2. V gave up 3 bases and J gave up 4 bases; unmatched junction bases: 4. The CDR3 consists of 14 residues. The germline V gene has CDR1 SGHAT and CDR2 FQDESV (reference sequence).